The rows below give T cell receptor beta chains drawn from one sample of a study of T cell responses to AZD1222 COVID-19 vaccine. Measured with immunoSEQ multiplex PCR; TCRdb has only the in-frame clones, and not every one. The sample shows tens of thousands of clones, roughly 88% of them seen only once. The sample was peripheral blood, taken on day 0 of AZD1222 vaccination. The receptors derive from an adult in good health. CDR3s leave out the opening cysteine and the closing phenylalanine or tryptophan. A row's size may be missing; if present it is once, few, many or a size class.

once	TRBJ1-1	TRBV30	AWSVWTVEAF
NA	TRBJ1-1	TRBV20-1	STTSNTEAF
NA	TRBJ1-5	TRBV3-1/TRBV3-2	ASSQGEDSNQPQH
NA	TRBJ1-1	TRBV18	ASSPQKNTEAF
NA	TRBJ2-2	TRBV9	ASSVDVTGELF
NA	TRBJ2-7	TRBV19	ASSIGLAGVYEQY
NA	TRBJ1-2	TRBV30	AWSGGQGRDGYT
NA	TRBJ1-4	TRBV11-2	ASSFSNGNEKLF
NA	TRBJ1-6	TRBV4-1	ASTPAVGYNSPLH
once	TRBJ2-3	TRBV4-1	ASSPRTGAQY
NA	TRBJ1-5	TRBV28	ASSLSGTFNVQPQH
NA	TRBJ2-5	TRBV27	ASSMTSGGPSGGETQY
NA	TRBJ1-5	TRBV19	ASSTGQGARQPQH
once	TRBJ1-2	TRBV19	ASSILPNEYGYT
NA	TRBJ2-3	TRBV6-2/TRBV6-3	ASSWGTSGGEY
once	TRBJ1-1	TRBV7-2	ASSLQDRGAEAF
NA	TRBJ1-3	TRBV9	ASSVEGGNTIY
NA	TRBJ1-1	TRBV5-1	ASSVGAGSTEAF
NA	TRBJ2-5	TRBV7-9	ASSLGAGLAVQTQY
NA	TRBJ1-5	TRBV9	ASSVGTAYQPQH
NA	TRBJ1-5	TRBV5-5	ASSFLERASNQPQH
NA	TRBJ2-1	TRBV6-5	ASGWNEQF
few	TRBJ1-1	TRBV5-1	ASSAGQGVGDTEAF
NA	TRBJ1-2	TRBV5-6	ASSPGQHYAYGYT
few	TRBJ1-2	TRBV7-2	ASSSPGAENGYT
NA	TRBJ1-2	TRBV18	ASSPDRVYGYT
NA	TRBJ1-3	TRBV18	ASSPDRGRRNTIY
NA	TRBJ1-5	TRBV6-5	ASPTGSSNQPQH
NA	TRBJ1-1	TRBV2	ASSTLMNTEAF
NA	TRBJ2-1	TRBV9	ASSEGGSSYNEQF
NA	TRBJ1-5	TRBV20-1	SASADTASNSNQPQH
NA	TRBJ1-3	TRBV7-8	ASSLVTALSGNTIY
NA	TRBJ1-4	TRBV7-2	ASSLGAAATNEKLF
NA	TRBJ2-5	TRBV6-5	ASRRLEEGQETQY
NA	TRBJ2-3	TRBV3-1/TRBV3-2	ASVRRGTDTQY
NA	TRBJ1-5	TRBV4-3	ASSQDFDQPQH
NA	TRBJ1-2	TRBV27	ASSPGQGPNYGYT
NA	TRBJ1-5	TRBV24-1	ATSDRGSGNRGFGQPQH
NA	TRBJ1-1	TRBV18	ATSPVVAEAF
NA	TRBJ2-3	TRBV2	ASSVGAGTDTQY
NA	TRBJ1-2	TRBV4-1	ASSQVGSQSSGRYGYT
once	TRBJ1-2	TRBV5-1	ASSQIWDREFYGYT
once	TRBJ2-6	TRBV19	ASSIVPGGDLSGANVLT
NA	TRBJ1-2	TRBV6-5	ASSFSKATGVQGYT
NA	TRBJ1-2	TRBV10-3	AITSTDYGYT
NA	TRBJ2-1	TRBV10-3	ASRGGDNEQF
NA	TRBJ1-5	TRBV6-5	ASSTGRSGNQPQH
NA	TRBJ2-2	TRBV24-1	ATSGVTGLSGELF
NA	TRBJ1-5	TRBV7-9	ASSLWTEPGNQPQH
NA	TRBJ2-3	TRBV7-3	ASSLGLAGTDTQY